This TCR beta chain was captured in a study of blood T cell repertoires in COVID-19. V lost 2 bases to trimming and J lost 2 bases, with 17 bases between them. This CDR3 comprises 16 residues. Germline CDR1 and CDR2: SGHRS and YFSETQ. The data were produced by immunoSEQ multiplex PCR, yet TCRdb's version contains in-frame clones alone and is incomplete. The sample yields 250,000 to 300,000 clones, 80% to 95% seen once. This clone was found a few times. The clonotype was recovered from a woman in her twenties or thirties who had recovered from COVID-19. The chain couples TRBV5-1 to TRBJ2-7, with a possible D match to TRBD1 (7 bases). What was sequenced was PBMCs or T cells enriched from blood (not recorded which). CDR3: CASSLQPGGMTYEQYF. The DNA of the CDR3 is TGCGCCAGCAGCTTACAGCCAGGGGGGATGACCTACGAGCAGTACTTC. Using reference TRBV5-1 and TRBJ2-7 for the parts outside the CDR3, the full variable domain is KAGVTQTPRYLIKTRGQQVTLSCSPISGHRSVSWYQQTPGQGLQFLFEYFSETQRNKGNFPGRFSGRQFSNSRSEMNVSTLELGDSALYLCASSLQPGGMTYEQYFGPGTRLTVT.